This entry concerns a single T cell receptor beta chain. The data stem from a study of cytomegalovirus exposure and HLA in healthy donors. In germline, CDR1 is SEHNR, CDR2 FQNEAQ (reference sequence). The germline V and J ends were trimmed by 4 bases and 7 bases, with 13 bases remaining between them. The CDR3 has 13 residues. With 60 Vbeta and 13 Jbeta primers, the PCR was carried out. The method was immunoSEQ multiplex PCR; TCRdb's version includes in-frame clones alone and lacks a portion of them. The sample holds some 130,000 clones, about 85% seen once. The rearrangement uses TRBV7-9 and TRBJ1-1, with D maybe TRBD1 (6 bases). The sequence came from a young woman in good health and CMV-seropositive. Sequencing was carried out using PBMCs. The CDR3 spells CASSSGEKNEAFF. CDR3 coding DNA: TGTGCCAGCAGCTCAGGGGAGAAGAATGAAGCTTTCTTT.